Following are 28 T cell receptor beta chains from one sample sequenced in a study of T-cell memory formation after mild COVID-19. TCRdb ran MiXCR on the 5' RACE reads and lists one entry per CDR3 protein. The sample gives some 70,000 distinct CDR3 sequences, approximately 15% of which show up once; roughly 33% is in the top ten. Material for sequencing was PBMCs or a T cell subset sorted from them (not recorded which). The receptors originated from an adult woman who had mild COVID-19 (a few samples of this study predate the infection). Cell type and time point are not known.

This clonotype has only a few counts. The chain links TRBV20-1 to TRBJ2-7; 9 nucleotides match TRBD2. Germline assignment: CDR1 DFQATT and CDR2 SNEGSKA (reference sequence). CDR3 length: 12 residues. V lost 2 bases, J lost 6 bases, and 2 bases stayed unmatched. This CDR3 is CSARLAGTEQYF. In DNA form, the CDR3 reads TGCAGTGCTAGACTAGCGGGAACCGAGCAGTACTTC.

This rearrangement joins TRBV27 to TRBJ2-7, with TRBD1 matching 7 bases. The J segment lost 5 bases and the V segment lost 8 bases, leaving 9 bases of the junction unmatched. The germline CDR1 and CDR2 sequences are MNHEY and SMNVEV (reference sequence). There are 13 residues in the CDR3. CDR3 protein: CASGQTGLHEQYF. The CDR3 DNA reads TGTGCCAGCGGACAGACAGGGCTCCACGAGCAGTACTTC.

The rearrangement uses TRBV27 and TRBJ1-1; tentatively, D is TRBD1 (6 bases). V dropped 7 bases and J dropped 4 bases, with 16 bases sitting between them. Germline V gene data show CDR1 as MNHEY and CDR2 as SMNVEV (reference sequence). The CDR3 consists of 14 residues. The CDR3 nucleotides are TGTGCCAGCACCGGGGGGGCGCGGAGCACTGAAGCTTTCTTT. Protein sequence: CASTGGARSTEAFF.

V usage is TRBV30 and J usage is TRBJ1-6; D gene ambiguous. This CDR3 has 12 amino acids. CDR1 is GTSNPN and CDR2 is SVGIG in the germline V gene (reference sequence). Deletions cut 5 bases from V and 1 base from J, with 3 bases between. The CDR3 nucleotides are TGTGCCTGGGGGTCCTATAATTCACCCCTCCACTTT. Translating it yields CAWGSYNSPLHF.

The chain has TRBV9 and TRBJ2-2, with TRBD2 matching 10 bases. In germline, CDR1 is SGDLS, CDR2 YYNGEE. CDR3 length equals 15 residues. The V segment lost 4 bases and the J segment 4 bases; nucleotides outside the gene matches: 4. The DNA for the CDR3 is TGTGCCAGCAGCTTCAGCGGGGGGGTCACCGGGGAGCTGTTTTTT. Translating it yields CASSFSGGVTGELFF.

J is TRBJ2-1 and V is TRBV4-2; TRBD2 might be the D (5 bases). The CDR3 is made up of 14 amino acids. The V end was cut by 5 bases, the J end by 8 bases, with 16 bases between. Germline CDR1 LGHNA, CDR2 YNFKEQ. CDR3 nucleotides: TGTGCCAGCAGCTGGTCGGGATTGGTTTATGAGCAGTTCTTC. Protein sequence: CASSWSGLVYEQFF.

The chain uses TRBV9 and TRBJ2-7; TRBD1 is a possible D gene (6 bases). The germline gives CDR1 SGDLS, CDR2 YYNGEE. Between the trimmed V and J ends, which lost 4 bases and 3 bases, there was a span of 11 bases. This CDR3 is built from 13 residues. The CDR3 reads CASSQQDSYEQYF. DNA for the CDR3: TGTGCCAGCAGCCAACAGGACAGCTACGAGCAGTACTTC.

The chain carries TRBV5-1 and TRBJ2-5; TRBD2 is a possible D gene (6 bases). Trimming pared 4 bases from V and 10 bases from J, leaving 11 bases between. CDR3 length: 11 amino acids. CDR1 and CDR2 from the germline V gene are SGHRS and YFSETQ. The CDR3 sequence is CASSRTGVQYF. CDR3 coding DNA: TGCGCCAGCAGCCGTACGGGGGTCCAGTACTTC.

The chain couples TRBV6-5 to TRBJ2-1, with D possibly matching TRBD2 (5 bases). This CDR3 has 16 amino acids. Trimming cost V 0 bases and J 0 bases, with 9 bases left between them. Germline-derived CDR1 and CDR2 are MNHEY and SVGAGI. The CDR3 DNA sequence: TGTGCCAGCAGTTACTCGAGGGAAAGCTCCTACAATGAGCAGTTCTTC. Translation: CASSYSRESSYNEQFF.

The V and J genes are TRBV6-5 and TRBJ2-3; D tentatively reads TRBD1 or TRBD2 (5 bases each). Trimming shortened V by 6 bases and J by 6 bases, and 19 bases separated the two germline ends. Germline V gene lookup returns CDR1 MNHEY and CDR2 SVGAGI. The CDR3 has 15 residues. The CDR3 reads CASSAGTNRRDTQYF. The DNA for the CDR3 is TGTGCCAGCAGCGCCGGGACCAACCGCAGGGATACGCAGTATTTT.

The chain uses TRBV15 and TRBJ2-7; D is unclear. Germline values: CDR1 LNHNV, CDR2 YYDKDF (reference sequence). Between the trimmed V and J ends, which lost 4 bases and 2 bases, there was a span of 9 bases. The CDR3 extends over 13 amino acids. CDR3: CATSIQETYEQYF. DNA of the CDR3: TGTGCCACCAGCATCCAGGAGACCTACGAGCAGTACTTC.

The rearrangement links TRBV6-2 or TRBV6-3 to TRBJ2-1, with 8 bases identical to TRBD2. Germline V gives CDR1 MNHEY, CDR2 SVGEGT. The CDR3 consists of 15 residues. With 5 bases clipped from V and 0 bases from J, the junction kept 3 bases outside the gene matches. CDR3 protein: CASSERESSYNEQFF. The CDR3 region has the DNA TGTGCCAGCAGTGAGCGGGAGAGCTCCTACAATGAGCAGTTCTTC.

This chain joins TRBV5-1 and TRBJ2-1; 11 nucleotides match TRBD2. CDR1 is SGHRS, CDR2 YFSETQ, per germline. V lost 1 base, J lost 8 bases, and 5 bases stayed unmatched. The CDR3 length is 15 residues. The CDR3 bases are TGCGCCAGCAGCTTGTTAGCGGGGGGGCATGATGAGCAGTTCTTC. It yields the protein CASSLLAGGHDEQFF.

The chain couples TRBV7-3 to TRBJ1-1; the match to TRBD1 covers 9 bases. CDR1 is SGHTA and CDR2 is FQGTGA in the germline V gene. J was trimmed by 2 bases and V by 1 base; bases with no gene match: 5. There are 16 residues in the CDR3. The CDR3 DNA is TGTGCCAGCAGCTTAATGGGACAGGGTAGTAACACTGAAGCTTTCTTT. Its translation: CASSLMGQGSNTEAFF.

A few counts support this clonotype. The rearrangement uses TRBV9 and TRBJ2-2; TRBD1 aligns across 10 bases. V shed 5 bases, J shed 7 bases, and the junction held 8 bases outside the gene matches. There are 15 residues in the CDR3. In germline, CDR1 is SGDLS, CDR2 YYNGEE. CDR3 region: CASSPTGGSNGELFF. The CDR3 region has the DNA TGTGCCAGCAGTCCGACAGGGGGCTCGAACGGGGAGCTGTTTTTT.

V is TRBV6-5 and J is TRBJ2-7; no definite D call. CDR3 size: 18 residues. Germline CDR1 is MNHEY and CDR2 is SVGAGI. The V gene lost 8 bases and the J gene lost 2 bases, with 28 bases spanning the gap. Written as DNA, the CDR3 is TGTGCCAGCGGTGCGGTAGCCCTATCGTCGAGCCTTCCCTACGAGCAGTACTTC. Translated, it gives CASGAVALSSSLPYEQYF.

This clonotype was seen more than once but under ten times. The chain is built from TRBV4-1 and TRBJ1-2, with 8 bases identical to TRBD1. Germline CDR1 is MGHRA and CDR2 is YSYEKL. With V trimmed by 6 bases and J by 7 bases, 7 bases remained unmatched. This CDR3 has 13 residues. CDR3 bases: TGCGCCAGCAGTCTAGGACAGGGAAGTGGCTACACCTTC. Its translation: CASSLGQGSGYTF.

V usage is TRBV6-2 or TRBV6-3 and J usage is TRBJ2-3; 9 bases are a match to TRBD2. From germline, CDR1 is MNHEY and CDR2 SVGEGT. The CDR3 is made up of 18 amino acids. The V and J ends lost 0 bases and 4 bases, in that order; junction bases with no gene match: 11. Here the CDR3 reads CASSYSKSKRGVSDTQYF. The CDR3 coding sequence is TGTGCCAGCAGTTACTCGAAATCGAAGCGGGGGGTATCAGATACGCAGTATTTT.

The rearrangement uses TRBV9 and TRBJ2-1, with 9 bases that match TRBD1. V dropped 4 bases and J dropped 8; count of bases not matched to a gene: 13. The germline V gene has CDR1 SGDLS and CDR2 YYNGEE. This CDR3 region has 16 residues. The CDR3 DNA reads TGTGCCAGCAGCCCGCCTGTAGGGACAGGGCTCGATGAGCAGTTCTTC. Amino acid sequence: CASSPPVGTGLDEQFF.

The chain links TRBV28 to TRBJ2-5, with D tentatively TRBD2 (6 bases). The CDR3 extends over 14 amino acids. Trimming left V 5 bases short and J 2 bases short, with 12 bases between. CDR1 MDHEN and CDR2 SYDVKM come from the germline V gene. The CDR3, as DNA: TGTGCCAGCAGTCCATGGGGGGTTCAAGAGACCCAGTACTTC. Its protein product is CASSPWGVQETQYF.

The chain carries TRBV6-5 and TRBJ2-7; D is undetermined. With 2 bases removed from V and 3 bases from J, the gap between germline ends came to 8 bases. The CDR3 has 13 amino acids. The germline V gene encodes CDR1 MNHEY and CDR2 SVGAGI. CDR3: CASSYNPNYEQYF. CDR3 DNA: TGTGCCAGCAGTTACAACCCGAACTACGAGCAGTACTTC.

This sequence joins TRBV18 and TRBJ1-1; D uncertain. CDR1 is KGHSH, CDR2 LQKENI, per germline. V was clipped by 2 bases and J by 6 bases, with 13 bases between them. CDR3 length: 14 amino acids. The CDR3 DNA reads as TGTGCCAGCTCACCAGCCACCTCGTGGTCTGAAGCTTTCTTT. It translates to CASSPATSWSEAFF.

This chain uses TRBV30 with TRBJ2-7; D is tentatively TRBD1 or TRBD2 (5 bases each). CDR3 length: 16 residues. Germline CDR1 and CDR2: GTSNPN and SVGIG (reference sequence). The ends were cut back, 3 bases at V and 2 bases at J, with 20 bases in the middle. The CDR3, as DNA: TGTGCCTGGAGGTCAAGTAGGGGACGTTCGGCCTACGAGCAGTACTTC. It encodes CAWRSSRGRSAYEQYF.

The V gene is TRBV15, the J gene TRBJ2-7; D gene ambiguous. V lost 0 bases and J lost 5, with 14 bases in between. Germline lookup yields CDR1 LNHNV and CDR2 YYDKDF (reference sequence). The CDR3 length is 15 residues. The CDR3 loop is CATSRDEAFSDEQYF. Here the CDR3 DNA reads TGTGCCACCAGCAGAGATGAAGCGTTTTCGGACGAGCAGTACTTC.

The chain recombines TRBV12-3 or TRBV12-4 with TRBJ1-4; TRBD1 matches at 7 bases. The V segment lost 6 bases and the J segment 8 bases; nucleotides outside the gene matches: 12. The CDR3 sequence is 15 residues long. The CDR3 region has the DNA TGTGCCAGCAGATCTGGACAGGCAGCAAGGGAAAAACTGTTTTTT. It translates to CASRSGQAAREKLFF.

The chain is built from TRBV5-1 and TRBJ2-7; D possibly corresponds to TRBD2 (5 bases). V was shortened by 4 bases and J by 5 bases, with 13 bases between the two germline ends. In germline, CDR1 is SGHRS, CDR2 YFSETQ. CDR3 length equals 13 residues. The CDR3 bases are TGCGCCAGCAGCCTTCTGGGCGGGCACGAGCAGTACTTC. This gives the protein CASSLLGGHEQYF.

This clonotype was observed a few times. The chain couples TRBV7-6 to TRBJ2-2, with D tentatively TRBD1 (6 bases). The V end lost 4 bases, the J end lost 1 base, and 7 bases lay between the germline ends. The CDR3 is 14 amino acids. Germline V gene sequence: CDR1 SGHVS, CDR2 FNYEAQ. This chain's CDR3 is CASSWDKNTGELFF. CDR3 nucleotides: TGTGCCAGCAGCTGGGACAAGAACACCGGGGAGCTGTTTTTT.

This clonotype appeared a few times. CDR3 in DNA: TGTGCCAGCCGATACGGACTAGCGGGGGACGAGCAGTACTTC. It specifies CASRYGLAGDEQYF. The rearrangement joins TRBV27 to TRBJ2-7, with TRBD2 matching over 13 bases. With V trimmed by 8 bases and J by 5 bases, 6 bases remained unmatched. The V gene's germline CDR1 is MNHEY and CDR2 SMNVEV (reference sequence). This CDR3 spans 14 amino acids.